This T cell receptor beta chain was observed in a study of patients and donors after allogeneic stem cell transplantation. After removal of 4 bases from V and 4 bases from J, the junction contained 9 bases not matched to a gene. The CDR3 has 15 amino acids. From the RT-PCR reads, TCRdb called clonotypes with MiXCR, one entry per CDR3 protein. This repertoire shows roughly 880,000 distinct CDR3 sequences, roughly 18% found once; its top ten account for around 6%. This clonotype was sampled from a human donor who was either an allogeneic HSCT recipient or a stem cell or donor lymphocyte infusion donor (not recorded which). It is not recorded whose cells these are; they may come from a transplant donor. Material: blood, either unsorted or a sorted T cell fraction (not recorded which). V gene TRBV12-3 or TRBV12-4 combines with J gene TRBJ2-7; TRBD1 matches at 8 bases. CDR3: CASSYRQGQIYEQYF. The DNA for the CDR3 is TGTGCCAGCAGTTACCGACAGGGGCAGATATACGAGCAGTACTTC.